This passage covers 2 T cell receptor beta chains from one sample sequenced in a study of blood T cell repertoires in COVID-19. Profiled with immunoSEQ multiplex PCR; TCRdb holds only in-frame clones, not every one. The repertoire consists of approximately 170,000 clones, with roughly four fifths occurring once and the leading ten covering roughly 1.9%. Material: peripheral blood. These receptors came from a woman of 80 years or more with acute or convalescent COVID-19.

The chain couples TRBV11-2 to TRBJ1-6; possibly TRBD1 for D (6 bases). Germline loops: CDR1 SGHAT, CDR2 FQNNGV. The CDR3 covers 13 residues. V lost 1 base, J lost 10 bases, and 8 bases lay in between. CDR3 sequence (DNA): TGTGCCAGCAGCTTAGGCGGGGGCTCACCCCTCCACTTT. Residues: CASSLGGGSPLHF.

This chain connects TRBV7-2 to TRBJ2-2; 9 bases map to TRBD1. Trimming at V came to 6 bases and at J to 6 bases, leaving 8 bases not matched to a gene. Per germline, CDR1 SGHTA and CDR2 FQGNSA. The CDR3 consists of 15 residues. The CDR3 region is CASSSWDREAGELFF. For the CDR3, the DNA is TGTGCCAGCAGTTCGTGGGACAGGGAGGCCGGGGAGCTGTTTTTT.